Sequencing of this T cell receptor beta chain was carried out in a study of spatial heterogeneity in lung cancer (dated by TCRdb to between 2018 and 2020). Regarding the research as a whole: Donors were 65 to 85 patients with early-stage, untreated non-small cell lung cancer from the lung TRACERx cohort. At surgery, roughly 220 tumor regions, almost 65 matched nontumor lung samples and 56 PBMC samples were TCR-sequenced for both alpha and beta chains. Beta-chain transcripts were consistently detected in greater numbers than alpha-chain transcripts, which likely reflects a higher abundance of beta-chain transcripts. In the raw uncorrected reads, each unique combination of TCR and UMI appeared more than ten times on average. Nonsynonymous mutation counts, determined by whole-exome sequencing of tumor tissue, were related to TCR repertoire features. The study quantitatively compared TCR alpha and beta repertoires across multiple tumor regions, matched nontumor lung and blood in non-small cell lung cancer. Follow-up PBMC samples were sequenced whenever available, with a median time to follow-up of around 24 months after resection. The investigation overall reported the following: Confirming at a functional level the hypothesis that regional TCRs recognize regional mutations was considered to require additional single-cell paired TCR alpha and beta sequencing. Comparisons of baseline and follow-up blood repertoires included only approximately 14 patients. Ubiquitous expanded tumor TCRs showed up in blood more often at tumor resection than at routine follow-up.

The library was obtained by 5' RACE. Sequenced on a NextSeq 500. The TCR library protocol attached a unique molecular identifier to each TCR cDNA molecule to allow correction of PCR and sequencing errors. Per the authors' processing: TCR identification, UMI-based error correction and CDR3 extraction were performed with Decombinator tools. TCRs above a frequency of 2 per 1,000, corresponding to the top 1% of the tumor frequency distribution, were defined as expanded. Renyi diversity was calculated using the R vegan package after each repertoire was subsampled 100 times to 5,000 TCRs. CDR3 similarity networks were constructed using string-kernel similarity of amino acid triplets, with links drawn between CDR3s whose pairwise similarity was above 0.82. TCRdb reprocessing: public reads trimmed at Q25 with fastp, clones called with MiXCR, in-frame beta chains kept. Entries that share a CDR3 protein sequence are merged under the most common genes and DNA. For this entry, the V and J calls and clone size follow TCRdb and not the study's own pipeline. Recorded for this sample are fewer than 60,000 distinct CDR3 sequences; 7.4% of them occurred a single time. The top ten hold around 33% of the sample.

From the cysteine up to the phenylalanine, the CDR3 has a length of 14 residues. Of the read, only the CDR3 DNA is kept; its 42 bases are in frame from base 1. Trimming accounts for 6 bases at V and 4 bases at J, while the number of junction bases matched to no gene is 6. This clonotype showed up many times. Its antigen remains unidentified. There are no base qualities to consult, and no much larger clone falls within one base. The sample's time point label is to be understood as: blood at routine non-recurrence follow-up after resection. For TCR sequencing, whole RNA was extracted from tumor and nontumor lung tissue, or from cryopreserved PBMC samples, and no cell sorting was done. Patients were selected for TCR sequencing only if sufficient RNA was available from at least two tumor regions.

The sequence was collected from a female donor with early-stage non-small cell lung cancer. The sample was PBMCs, taken at follow-up. The sequence joins TRBV12-3 or TRBV12-4 to TRBJ2-5; TRBD1 matches 9 bases in the middle. The nucleotide sequence reads TGTGCCAGCAGGACAGGGGGAGGGGTAGAGACCCAGTACTTC. It is translated as CASRTGGGVETQYF.